This T cell receptor beta chain is from a study of blood T cell repertoires in COVID-19. Study-level information: Collection of acute and convalescent COVID-19 samples took place in the United States, Italy and Spain. PBMCs, B-cell-depleted T cells, or T cells were the source of the cDNA or gDNA that made up the material.

In the source study's methods: Reference gene primer amplification gave estimated nucleated cell counts. Libraries were prepared by immunoSEQ multiplex PCR; TCRdb keeps only in-frame clonotypes and omits some of them. That table furnishes V, J and clone size, whereas the DNA furnished D and trimming. The sample shows approximately 100,000 clones, 80% to 90% of them seen only once. The specimen was peripheral blood. The receptor was derived from a human donor in a cohort sampled during active COVID-19.

The CDR3 loop is CASTGFTYNEQFF. The CDR3 bases are TGTGCCAGCACGGGTTTCACCTACAATGAGCAGTTCTTC. J is TRBJ2-1 and V is TRBV19; the D is unclear. Trimming removed 9 bases at V and 2 bases at J, with 11 bases between. The CDR3 is 13 residues long. CDR1 is LNHDA, CDR2 SQIVND, per germline (reference sequence). Variable domain in full (rest from reference TRBV19 and TRBJ2-1): DGGITQSPKYLFRKEGQNVTLSCEQNLNHDAMYWYRQDPGQGLRLIYYSQIVNDFQKGDIAEGYSVSREKKESFPLTVTSAQKNPTAFYLCASTGFTYNEQFFGPGTRLTVL.